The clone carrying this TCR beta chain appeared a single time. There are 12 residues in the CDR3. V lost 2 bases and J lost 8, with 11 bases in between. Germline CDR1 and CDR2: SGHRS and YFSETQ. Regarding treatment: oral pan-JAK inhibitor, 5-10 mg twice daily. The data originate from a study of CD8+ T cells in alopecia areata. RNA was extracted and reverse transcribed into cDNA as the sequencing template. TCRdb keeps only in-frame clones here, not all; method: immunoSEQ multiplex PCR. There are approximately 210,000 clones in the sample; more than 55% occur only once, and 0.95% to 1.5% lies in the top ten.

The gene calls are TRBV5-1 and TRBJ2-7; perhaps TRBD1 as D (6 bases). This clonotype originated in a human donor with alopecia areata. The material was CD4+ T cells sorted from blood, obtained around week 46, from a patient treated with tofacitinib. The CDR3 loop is CASSLEGDQQYF. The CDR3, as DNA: TGCGCCAGCAGCTTAGAGGGGGACCAGCAGTACTTC.